This T cell receptor beta chain derives from a study of shared clonotypes between healthy human individuals. Study summary: Donors, aged 18 to 49, were a couple of women and three men. CD4 naive and CD4 memory each took three plates per donor, while CD8 naive took two and CD8 memory one. Study results and limitations: Clonotype sharing across donors was expected to vary with sequencing depth.

Germline loops: CDR1 SSHAT, CDR2 FNYEAQ (reference sequence). The CDR3 spans 15 residues. J gave up 1 base and V 5 bases, and 6 bases lay outside the gene matches. The data were produced by immunoSEQ multiplex PCR, yet TCRdb's version contains in-frame clones alone and is incomplete. Among 600,000 to 800,000 clones, over 55% were seen once, and the ten largest hold approximately 1.8%. On this clone itself: Its matching antigen is unknown.

Researchers partitioned CD4+ cells into CD45RA+ naive and CD45RA-negative memory subsets. The sequence was collected from a woman younger than 45 in good health. Sequenced sample: memory CD4+ T cells sorted from blood. Regarding subset: CD45RA-negative fraction. V usage is TRBV7-7 and J usage is TRBJ2-5, with TRBD1 identical over 8 bases. The CDR3 DNA sequence: TGTGCCAGCAGCCGAGGGACAGGTCCCCAAGAGACCCAGTACTTC. Protein product: CASSRGTGPQETQYF.